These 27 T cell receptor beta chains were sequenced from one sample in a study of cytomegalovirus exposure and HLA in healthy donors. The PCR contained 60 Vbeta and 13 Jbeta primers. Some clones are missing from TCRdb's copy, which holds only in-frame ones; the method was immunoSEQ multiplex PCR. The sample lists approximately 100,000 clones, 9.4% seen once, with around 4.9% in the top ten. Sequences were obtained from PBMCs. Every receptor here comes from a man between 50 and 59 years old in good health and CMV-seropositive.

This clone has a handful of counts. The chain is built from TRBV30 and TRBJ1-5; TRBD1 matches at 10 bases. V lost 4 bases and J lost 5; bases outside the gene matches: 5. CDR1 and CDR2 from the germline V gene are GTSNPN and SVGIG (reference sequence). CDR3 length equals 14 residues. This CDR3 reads CAWTGQGTYQPQHF. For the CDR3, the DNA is TGTGCCTGGACGGGACAGGGGACGTATCAGCCCCAGCATTTT.

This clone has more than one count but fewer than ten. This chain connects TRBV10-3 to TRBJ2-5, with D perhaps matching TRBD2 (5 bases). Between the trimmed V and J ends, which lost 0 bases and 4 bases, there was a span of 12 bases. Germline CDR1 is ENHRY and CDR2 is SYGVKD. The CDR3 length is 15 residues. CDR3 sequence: CAISESDGELETQYF. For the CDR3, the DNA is TGTGCCATCAGTGAGTCCGACGGGGAGTTAGAGACCCAGTACTTC.

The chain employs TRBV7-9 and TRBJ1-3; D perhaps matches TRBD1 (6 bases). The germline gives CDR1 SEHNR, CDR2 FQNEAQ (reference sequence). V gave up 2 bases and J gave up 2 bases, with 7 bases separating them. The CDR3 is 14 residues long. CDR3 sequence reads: CASSLSGAGNTIYF. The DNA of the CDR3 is TGTGCCAGCAGCTTATCAGGGGCTGGAAACACCATATATTTT.

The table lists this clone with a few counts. The chain's CDR3 is CAWVEGGAGKKLFF. CDR3 DNA: TGTGCCTGGGTGGAAGGGGGCGCCGGGAAAAAACTGTTTTTT. The rearrangement joins TRBV30 to TRBJ1-4, with TRBD1 matching 7 bases. Germline CDR1 GTSNPN, CDR2 SVGIG (reference sequence). The CDR3 contains 14 residues. V dropped 5 bases and J dropped 9; count of bases not matched to a gene: 12.

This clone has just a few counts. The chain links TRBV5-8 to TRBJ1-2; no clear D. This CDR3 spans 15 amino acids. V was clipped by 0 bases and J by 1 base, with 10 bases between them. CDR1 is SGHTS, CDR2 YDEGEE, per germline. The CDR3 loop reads CASSLGGALNYGYTF. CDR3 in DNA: TGTGCCAGCAGCTTGGGTGGAGCCCTTAACTATGGCTACACCTTC.

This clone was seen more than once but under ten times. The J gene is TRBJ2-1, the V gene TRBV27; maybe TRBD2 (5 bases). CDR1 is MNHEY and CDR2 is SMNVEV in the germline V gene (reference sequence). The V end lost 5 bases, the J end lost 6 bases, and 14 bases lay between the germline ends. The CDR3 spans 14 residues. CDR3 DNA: TGTGCCAGCAGTCCCCTAGTAGGGAGCAATGAGCAGTTCTTC. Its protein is CASSPLVGSNEQFF.

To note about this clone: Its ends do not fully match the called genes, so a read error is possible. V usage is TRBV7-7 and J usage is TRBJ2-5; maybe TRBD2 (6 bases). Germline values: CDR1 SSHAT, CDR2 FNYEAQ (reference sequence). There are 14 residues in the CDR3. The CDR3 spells CASSSTGLQETQYF. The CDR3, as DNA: TGTGCTAGCAGCTCAACCGGACTACAAGAGACCCAGTACTTC. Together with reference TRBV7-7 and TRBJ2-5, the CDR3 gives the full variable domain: GAGVSQSPRYKVTKRGQDVTLRCDPISSHATLYWYQQALGQGPEFLTYFNYEAQPDKSGLPSDRFSAERPEGSISTLTIQRTEQRDSAMYRCASSSTGLQETQYFGPGTRLLVL.

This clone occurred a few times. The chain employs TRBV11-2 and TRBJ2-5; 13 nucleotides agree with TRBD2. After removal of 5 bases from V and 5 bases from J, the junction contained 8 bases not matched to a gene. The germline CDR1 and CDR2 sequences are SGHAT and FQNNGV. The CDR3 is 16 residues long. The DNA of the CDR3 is TGTGCCAGCAGCCTCGGGACTAGCGGGAACGGGGAGACCCAGTACTTC. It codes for CASSLGTSGNGETQYF.

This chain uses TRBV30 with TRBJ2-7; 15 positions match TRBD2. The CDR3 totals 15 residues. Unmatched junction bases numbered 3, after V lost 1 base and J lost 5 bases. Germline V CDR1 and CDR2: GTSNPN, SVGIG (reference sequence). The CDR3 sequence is CAWSGGLAGGDEQYF. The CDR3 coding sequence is TGTGCCTGGAGTGGCGGACTAGCGGGGGGGGACGAGCAGTACTTC.

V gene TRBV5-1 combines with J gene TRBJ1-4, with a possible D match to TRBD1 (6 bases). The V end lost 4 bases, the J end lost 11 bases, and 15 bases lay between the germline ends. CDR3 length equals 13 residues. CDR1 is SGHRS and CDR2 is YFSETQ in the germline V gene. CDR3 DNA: TGCGCCAGCAGCCCGGGGGGCCTGGGGAAACTGTTTTTT. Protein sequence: CASSPGGLGKLFF.

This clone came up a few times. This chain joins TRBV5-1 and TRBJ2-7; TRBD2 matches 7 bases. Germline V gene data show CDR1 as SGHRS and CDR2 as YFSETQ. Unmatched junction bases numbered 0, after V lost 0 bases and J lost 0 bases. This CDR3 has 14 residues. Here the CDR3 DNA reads TGCGCCAGCAGCTTGGGGGACTACTCCTACGAGCAGTACTTC. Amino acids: CASSLGDYSYEQYF. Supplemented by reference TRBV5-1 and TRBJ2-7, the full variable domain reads KAGVTQTPRYLIKTRGQQVTLSCSPISGHRSVSWYQQTPGQGLQFLFEYFSETQRNKGNFPGRFSGRQFSNSRSEMNVSTLELGDSALYLCASSLGDYSYEQYFGPGTRLTVT.

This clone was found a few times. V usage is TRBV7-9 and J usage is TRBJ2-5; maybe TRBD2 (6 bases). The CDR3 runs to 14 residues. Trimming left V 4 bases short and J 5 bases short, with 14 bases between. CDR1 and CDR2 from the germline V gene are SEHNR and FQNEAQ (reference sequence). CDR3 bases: TGTGCCAGCAGCTCGAGACTAGTGGACGAGACCCAGTACTTC. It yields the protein CASSSRLVDETQYF.

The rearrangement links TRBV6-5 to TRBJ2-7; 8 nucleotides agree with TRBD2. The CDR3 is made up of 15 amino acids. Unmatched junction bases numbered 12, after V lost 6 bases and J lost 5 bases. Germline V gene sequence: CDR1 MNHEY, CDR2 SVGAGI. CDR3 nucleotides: TGTGCCAGCAGCTCAACCGGGACTAGTATTCACGAGCAGTACTTC. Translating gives CASSSTGTSIHEQYF.

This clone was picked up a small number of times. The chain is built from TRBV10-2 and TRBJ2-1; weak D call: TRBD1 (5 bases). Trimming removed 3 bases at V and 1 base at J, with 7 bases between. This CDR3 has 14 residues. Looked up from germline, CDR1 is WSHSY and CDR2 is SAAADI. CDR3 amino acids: CASSDRDSYNEQFF. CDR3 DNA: TGCGCCAGCAGTGACAGGGATTCCTACAATGAGCAGTTCTTC.

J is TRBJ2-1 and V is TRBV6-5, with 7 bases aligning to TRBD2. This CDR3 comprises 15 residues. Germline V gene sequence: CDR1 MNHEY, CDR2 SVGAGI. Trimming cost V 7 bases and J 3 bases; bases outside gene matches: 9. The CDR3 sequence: CASTLASGLYNEQFF. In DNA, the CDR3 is TGTGCCAGCACCCTCGCTAGCGGCCTCTACAATGAGCAGTTCTTC.

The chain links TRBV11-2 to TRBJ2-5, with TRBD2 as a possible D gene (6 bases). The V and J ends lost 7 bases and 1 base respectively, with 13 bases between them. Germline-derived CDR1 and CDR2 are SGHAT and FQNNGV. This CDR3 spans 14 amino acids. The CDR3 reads CASTLGSGQETQYF. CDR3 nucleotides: TGTGCCAGCACTCTCGGGAGCGGCCAAGAGACCCAGTACTTC. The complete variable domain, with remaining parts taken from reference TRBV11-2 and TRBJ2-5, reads EAGVAQSPRYKIIEKRQSVAFWCNPISGHATLYWYQQILGQGPKLLIQFQNNGVVDDSQLPKDRFSAERLKGVDSTLKIQPAKLEDSAVYLCASTLGSGQETQYFGPGTRLLVL.

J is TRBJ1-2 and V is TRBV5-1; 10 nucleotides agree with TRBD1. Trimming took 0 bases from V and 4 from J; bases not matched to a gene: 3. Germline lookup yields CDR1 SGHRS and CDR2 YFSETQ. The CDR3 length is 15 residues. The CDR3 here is CASSLGDRGTYGYTF. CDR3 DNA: TGCGCCAGCAGCTTGGGGGACAGGGGAACCTATGGCTACACCTTC.

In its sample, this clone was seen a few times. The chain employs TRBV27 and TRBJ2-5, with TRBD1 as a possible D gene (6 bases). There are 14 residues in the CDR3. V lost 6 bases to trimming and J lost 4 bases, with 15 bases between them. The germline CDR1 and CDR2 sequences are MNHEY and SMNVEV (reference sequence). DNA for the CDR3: TGTGCCAGCAGCTCCCAGGGGTCCAGAGAGACCCAGTACTTC. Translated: CASSSQGSRETQYF.

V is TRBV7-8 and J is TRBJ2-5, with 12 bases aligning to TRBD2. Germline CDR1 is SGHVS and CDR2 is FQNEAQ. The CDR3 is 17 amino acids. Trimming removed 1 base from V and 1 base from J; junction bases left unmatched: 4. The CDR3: CASSLGGTSGFQETQYF. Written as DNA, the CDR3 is TGTGCCAGCAGCTTAGGTGGGACTAGCGGGTTCCAAGAGACCCAGTACTTC.

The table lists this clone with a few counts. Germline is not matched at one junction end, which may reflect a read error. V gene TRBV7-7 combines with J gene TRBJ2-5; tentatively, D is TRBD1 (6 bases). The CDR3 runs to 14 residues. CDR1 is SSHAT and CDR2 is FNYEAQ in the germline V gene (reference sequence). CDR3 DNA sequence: TGTGCTAGCAGCTTGGACAGCGTAGGAGAGACCCAGTACTTC. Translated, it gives CASSLDSVGETQYF.

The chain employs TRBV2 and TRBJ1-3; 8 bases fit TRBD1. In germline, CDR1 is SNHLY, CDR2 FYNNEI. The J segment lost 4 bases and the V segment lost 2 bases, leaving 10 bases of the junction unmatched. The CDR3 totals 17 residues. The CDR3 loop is CASSERWQGARGNTIYF. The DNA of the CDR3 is TGTGCCAGCAGTGAAAGGTGGCAGGGGGCGAGGGGAAACACCATATATTTT.

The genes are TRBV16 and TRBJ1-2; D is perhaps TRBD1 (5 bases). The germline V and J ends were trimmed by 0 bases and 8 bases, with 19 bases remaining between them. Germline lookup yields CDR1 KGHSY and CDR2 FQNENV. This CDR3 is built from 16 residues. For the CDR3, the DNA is TGTGCCAGCAGCCAATCATCGGGGGTTGCATCTGAGGGCTACACCTTC. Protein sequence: CASSQSSGVASEGYTF.

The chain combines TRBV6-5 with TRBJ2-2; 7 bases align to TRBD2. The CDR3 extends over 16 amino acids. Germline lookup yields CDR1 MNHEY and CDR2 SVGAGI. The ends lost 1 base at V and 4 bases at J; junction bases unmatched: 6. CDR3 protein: CASSYFAGEGTGELFF. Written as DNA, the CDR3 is TGTGCCAGCAGTTACTTTGCGGGAGAGGGCACCGGGGAGCTGTTTTTT.

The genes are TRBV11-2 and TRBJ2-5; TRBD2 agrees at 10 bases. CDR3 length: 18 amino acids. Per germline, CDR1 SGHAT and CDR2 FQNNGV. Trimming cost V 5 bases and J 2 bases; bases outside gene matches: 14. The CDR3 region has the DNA TGTGCCAGCAGCGATCTCTTACCAGCGGGAGGGAATCAAGAGACCCAGTACTTC. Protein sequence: CASSDLLPAGGNQETQYF.

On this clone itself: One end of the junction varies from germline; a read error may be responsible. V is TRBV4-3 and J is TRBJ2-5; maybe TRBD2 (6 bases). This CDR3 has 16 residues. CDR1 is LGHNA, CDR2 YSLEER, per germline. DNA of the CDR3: TGCGCCAGCAGCAAAGATTGGGCAACGGGGGAAGAGACCCAGTACTTC. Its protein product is CASSKDWATGEETQYF.

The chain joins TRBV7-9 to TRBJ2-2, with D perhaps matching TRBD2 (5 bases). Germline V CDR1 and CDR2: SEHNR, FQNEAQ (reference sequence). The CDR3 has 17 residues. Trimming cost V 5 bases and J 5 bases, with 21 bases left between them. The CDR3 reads CASSPLDWNEVTGELFF. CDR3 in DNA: TGTGCCAGCAGCCCCTTGGACTGGAATGAGGTAACCGGGGAGCTGTTTTTT.

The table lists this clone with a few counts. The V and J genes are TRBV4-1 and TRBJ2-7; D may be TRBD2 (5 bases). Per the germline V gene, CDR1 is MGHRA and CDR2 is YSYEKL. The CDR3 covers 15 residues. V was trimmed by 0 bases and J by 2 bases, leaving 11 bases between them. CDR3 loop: CASSQEPGKAYEQYF. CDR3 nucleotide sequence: TGCGCCAGCAGCCAAGAACCCGGGAAAGCCTACGAGCAGTACTTC.